The rows below give T cell receptor beta chains drawn from one sample of a study of T cell changes during pregnancy in multiple sclerosis. Measured with immunoSEQ multiplex PCR; TCRdb has only the in-frame clones, and not every one. Of about 44,000 clones in the sample, 92% were seen once. Input material: peripheral blood. The source is a female donor with multiple sclerosis, enrolled in a pregnancy study. CDR3s include the opening cysteine and the closing phenylalanine or tryptophan. Each record gives: V gene, J gene, D gene, clone size, CDR3 DNA, CDR3 protein. D genes are given only for firm matches. Rows may omit the clone size; those that give it use once, few, many or a size class.

V gene: TRBV9; J gene: TRBJ1-2; D gene: .; clone size: .; CDR3 DNA: TGTGCCAGCAGCGCTACAGGCGGCGGACTCTATGGCTACACCTTC; CDR3 protein: CASSATGGGLYGYTF
V gene: TRBV7-8; J gene: TRBJ2-1; D gene: .; clone size: .; CDR3 DNA: TGTGCCAGCAGCATCACCGGGACTTCTTACAATGAGCAGTTCTTC; CDR3 protein: CASSITGTSYNEQFF
V gene: TRBV20-1; J gene: TRBJ2-1; D gene: .; clone size: .; CDR3 DNA: TGCAGTGTTCGAGTGCATGAGCAGTTCTTC; CDR3 protein: CSVRVHEQFF
V gene: TRBV28; J gene: TRBJ2-4; D gene: .; clone size: .; CDR3 DNA: TGTGCCAGCAGTTCCCCCGGGCAGAACATTCAGTACTTC; CDR3 protein: CASSSPGQNIQYF
V gene: TRBV2; J gene: TRBJ2-3; D gene: TRBD2; clone size: once; CDR3 DNA: TGTGCCAGCAGTGTTGGCGGGAGGTTACGCACAGATACGCAGTATTTT; CDR3 protein: CASSVGGRLRTDTQYF
V gene: TRBV18; J gene: TRBJ2-2; D gene: .; clone size: .; CDR3 DNA: TGTGCCAGCTCACCACCGGCGGATTCGAACACCGGGGAGCTGTTTTTT; CDR3 protein: CASSPPADSNTGELFF
V gene: TRBV2; J gene: TRBJ2-2; D gene: .; clone size: .; CDR3 DNA: TGTGCCAGCCGGGGCAGCCTGAACACCGGGGAGCTGTTTTTT; CDR3 protein: CASRGSLNTGELFF
V gene: TRBV30; J gene: TRBJ2-7; D gene: TRBD1; clone size: .; CDR3 DNA: TGTGCCTGGAGTGTAGGGACAGGACGCTACGAGCAGTACTTC; CDR3 protein: CAWSVGTGRYEQYF
V gene: TRBV18; J gene: TRBJ2-1; D gene: .; clone size: .; CDR3 DNA: TGTGCCAGCTCACCACCGCGAGATTCTGGGAATGAGCAGTTCTTC; CDR3 protein: CASSPPRDSGNEQFF
V gene: TRBV14; J gene: TRBJ2-1; D gene: .; clone size: .; CDR3 DNA: TGTGCCAGCAGCCAAGATAATGGAGGGGGGAGCTCCTACAATGAGCAGTTCTTC; CDR3 protein: CASSQDNGGGSSYNEQFF
V gene: TRBV6-5; J gene: TRBJ1-2; D gene: .; clone size: .; CDR3 DNA: TGTGCCAGCAGTCTCGGTTTACGCGGCTATGGCTACACCTTC; CDR3 protein: CASSLGLRGYGYTF
V gene: TRBV30; J gene: TRBJ2-7; D gene: .; clone size: .; CDR3 DNA: TGTGCCTGGAGTGAAGGGCTTTATGACGAGCAGTACTTC; CDR3 protein: CAWSEGLYDEQYF
V gene: TRBV21-1; J gene: TRBJ2-7; D gene: .; clone size: .; CDR3 DNA: TGTGCCAGCAGCAAGACCGCTTTCCGGGCCTCGAGAATGCAGTACTTC; CDR3 protein: CASSKTAFRASRMQYF
V gene: TRBV14; J gene: TRBJ1-2; D gene: .; clone size: once; CDR3 DNA: TGTGCCAGCAGCCAAGAAACCACAGGGAGGTATGGCTACACCTTC; CDR3 protein: CASSQETTGRYGYTF
V gene: TRBV10-3; J gene: TRBJ2-3; D gene: TRBD2; clone size: .; CDR3 DNA: TGTGCCATCAGTGAGGGGACTAGCGGGAGCGGAGATACGCAGTATTTT; CDR3 protein: CAISEGTSGSGDTQYF
V gene: TRBV7-2; J gene: TRBJ1-2; D gene: TRBD1; clone size: .; CDR3 DNA: TGTGCCAGCAGCTTAGCACCGGGACAGGGTAACTATGGCTACACCTTC; CDR3 protein: CASSLAPGQGNYGYTF
V gene: TRBV7-8; J gene: TRBJ2-7; D gene: .; clone size: .; CDR3 DNA: TGTGCCAGCAGCTTAGCCTCCGGGACTTTATACGAGCAGTACTTC; CDR3 protein: CASSLASGTLYEQYF
V gene: TRBV5-4; J gene: TRBJ1-2; D gene: .; clone size: .; CDR3 DNA: TGTGCCAGCAGCTTGGATCTACATGGTGGCTACACCTTC; CDR3 protein: CASSLDLHGGYTF
V gene: TRBV4-3; J gene: TRBJ2-5; D gene: TRBD2; clone size: .; CDR3 DNA: TGCGCCAGCAGCCCCTGGCGGGGAGGGGATGGGGAGACCCAGTACTTC; CDR3 protein: CASSPWRGGDGETQYF
V gene: TRBV18; J gene: TRBJ2-7; D gene: .; clone size: .; CDR3 DNA: TGTGCCAGCTCATCAAGCTCCTACGAGCAGTACTTC; CDR3 protein: CASSSSSYEQYF
V gene: TRBV4-1; J gene: TRBJ2-1; D gene: .; clone size: once; CDR3 DNA: TGCGCCAGCAGCCAAATTGGGACTGGCAAAAATGAGCAGTTCTTC; CDR3 protein: CASSQIGTGKNEQFF
V gene: TRBV5-1; J gene: TRBJ2-1; D gene: TRBD1; clone size: .; CDR3 DNA: TGCGCCAGCAGCTTGTTGGGGGATGGACAGGGTGGGAATGAGCAGTTCTTC; CDR3 protein: CASSLLGDGQGGNEQFF
V gene: TRBV10-1; J gene: TRBJ2-3; D gene: .; clone size: .; CDR3 DNA: TGCGCCAGCAATGATCGGAGCACAGATACGCAGTATTTT; CDR3 protein: CASNDRSTDTQYF
V gene: TRBV19; J gene: TRBJ2-1; D gene: .; clone size: .; CDR3 DNA: TGTGCCAGTAGTCCCCCGGGAGCGAGCTCCTACAATGAGCAGTTCTTC; CDR3 protein: CASSPPGASSYNEQFF
V gene: TRBV7-2; J gene: TRBJ1-2; D gene: .; clone size: .; CDR3 DNA: TGTGCCAGCAGCATGGACCGTTGGGGCTACACCTTC; CDR3 protein: CASSMDRWGYTF
V gene: TRBV9; J gene: TRBJ2-5; D gene: .; clone size: .; CDR3 DNA: TGTGCCAGCAGCGTAGAGTCAGGGAGGGGGACCCAGAACTTC; CDR3 protein: CASSVESGRGTQNF
V gene: TRBV5-1; J gene: TRBJ2-1; D gene: TRBD2; clone size: once; CDR3 DNA: TGCGCCAGCAGCTTGGGGCTAGCGGGGAACTTTAACAATGAGCAGTTCTTC; CDR3 protein: CASSLGLAGNFNNEQFF
V gene: TRBV28; J gene: TRBJ2-3; D gene: .; clone size: .; CDR3 DNA: TGTGCCAGCACGGAGCAGTCCGGTACAGATACGCAGTATTTT; CDR3 protein: CASTEQSGTDTQYF
V gene: TRBV5-1; J gene: TRBJ2-3; D gene: .; clone size: .; CDR3 DNA: TGCGCCAGCAGTATAGGGGGGGATGGAGATACGCAGTATTTT; CDR3 protein: CASSIGGDGDTQYF
V gene: TRBV27; J gene: TRBJ2-7; D gene: TRBD2; clone size: .; CDR3 DNA: TGTGCCAGCAGTTTATTAGGCGGGAGGGACGAGCAGTACTTC; CDR3 protein: CASSLLGGRDEQYF
V gene: TRBV6-1; J gene: TRBJ1-4; D gene: .; clone size: .; CDR3 DNA: TGTGCCAGCAGCGGGACGGCTAATGAAAAACTGTTTTTT; CDR3 protein: CASSGTANEKLFF
V gene: TRBV10-1; J gene: TRBJ2-1; D gene: .; clone size: .; CDR3 DNA: TGCGCCAGCAGTGAACCGGGAGAATCCTACAATGAGCAGTTCTTC; CDR3 protein: CASSEPGESYNEQFF
V gene: TRBV4-1; J gene: TRBJ2-5; D gene: TRBD2; clone size: .; CDR3 DNA: TGCGCCAGCAGCCAGGGAGGGACTAGCGGGAGACTGCCCCGTGGAGAGACCCAGTACTTC; CDR3 protein: CASSQGGTSGRLPRGETQYF
V gene: TRBV14; J gene: TRBJ2-2; D gene: .; clone size: .; CDR3 DNA: TGTGCCAGCAGCCGGGCTAGCTCGTCCCACACCGGGGAGCTGTTTTTT; CDR3 protein: CASSRASSSHTGELFF
V gene: TRBV14; J gene: TRBJ1-1; D gene: .; clone size: .; CDR3 DNA: TGTGCCAGCAGCCAATATAGGGGCCTGAACACTGAAGCTTTCTTT; CDR3 protein: CASSQYRGLNTEAFF
V gene: TRBV11-2; J gene: TRBJ1-3; D gene: .; clone size: .; CDR3 DNA: TGTGCCAGCAGTCGTAGGGGCTTACAATTAGCTGGAAACACCATATATTTT; CDR3 protein: CASSRRGLQLAGNTIYF